These 8 T cell receptor beta chains were sequenced from one sample in a study of blood T cell repertoires in COVID-19. Produced via immunoSEQ multiplex PCR; TCRdb's table is partial and in-frame only. The sample consists of over 45,000 clones, about nine tenths of them appearing once. Sequencing used peripheral blood. The receptors were sampled from a human donor in a cohort sampled during active COVID-19.

The chain carries TRBV7-3 and TRBJ2-5, with D unresolved. This CDR3 is 13 amino acids long. Per germline, CDR1 SGHTA and CDR2 FQGTGA. Trimming shortened V by 2 bases and J by 5 bases, and 9 bases separated the two germline ends. The CDR3 region is CASSLLVSETQYF. CDR3 DNA: TGTGCCAGCAGCTTATTAGTCTCGGAGACCCAGTACTTC.

The chain combines TRBV5-6 with TRBJ2-6; tentative D call: TRBD1 (7 bases). Germline values: CDR1 SGHDT, CDR2 YYEEEE. V lost 4 bases to trimming and J lost 0 bases, with 14 bases between them. The CDR3 length is 17 residues. The CDR3 sequence is CASSGGTVGSGANVLTF. As DNA, the CDR3 is TGTGCCAGCAGCGGGGGGACAGTCGGCTCTGGGGCCAACGTCCTGACTTTC.

CDR3: CAWSSGLASTDTQYF. CDR3 nucleotides: TGTGCCTGGAGTTCGGGACTAGCGAGCACAGATACGCAGTATTTT. The genes are TRBV30 and TRBJ2-3, with 10 bases that match TRBD2. Germline values: CDR1 GTSNPN, CDR2 SVGIG (reference sequence). This CDR3 spans 15 amino acids. V lost 2 bases and J lost 0; bases outside the gene matches: 2.

This chain uses TRBV30 with TRBJ1-2, with a tentative D call TRBD1 (5 bases). The V gene's germline CDR1 is GTSNPN and CDR2 SVGIG (reference sequence). The CDR3 loop spans 14 amino acids. V was clipped by 5 bases and J by 4 bases, with 17 bases between them. The CDR3 DNA sequence: TGTGCCTGGGTGCGTGACAGTTACGGCTATGGCTACACCTTC. This translates into CAWVRDSYGYGYTF.

The chain employs TRBV2 and TRBJ2-7; 10 bases map to TRBD1. CDR3 length: 15 residues. With 8 bases clipped from V and 7 bases from J, the junction kept 14 bases outside the gene matches. Germline assignment: CDR1 SNHLY and CDR2 FYNNEI. CDR3 DNA: TGTGCCAGCCTATCGACAGGGGGCGCTGGGCGGGAGCAGTACTTC. Translation: CASLSTGGAGREQYF.

This clone showed up just a few times. This sequence joins TRBV7-9 and TRBJ2-7; D possibly corresponds to TRBD2 (5 bases). This CDR3 has 11 residues. V was pared by 5 bases and J by 6 bases, with 8 bases between. The germline gives CDR1 SEHNR, CDR2 FQNEAQ (reference sequence). CDR3 residues: CASSPAAEQYF. The CDR3, as DNA: TGTGCCAGCAGCCCAGCGGCCGAGCAGTACTTC. The full variable domain, its missing parts supplied by reference TRBV7-9 and TRBJ2-7, is DTGVSQNPRHKITKRGQNVTFRCDPISEHNRLYWYRQTLGQGPEFLTYFQNEAQLEKSRLLSDRFSAERPKGSFSTLEIQRTEQGDSAMYLCASSPAAEQYFGPGTRLTVT.

This chain links TRBV28 with TRBJ1-1; 9 bases line up with TRBD1. CDR3 length: 14 residues. V trimming: 8 bases; J trimming: 5 bases; junction bases outside the gene matches: 9. Per the germline V gene, CDR1 is MDHEN and CDR2 is SYDVKM. CDR3 protein: CASCPGTGRTEAFF. The DNA of the CDR3 is TGTGCCAGCTGTCCCGGGACAGGGCGAACTGAAGCTTTCTTT.

The V call is TRBV7-2, the J call TRBJ2-3; 9 positions agree with TRBD2. CDR3 size: 17 residues. Per the germline V gene, CDR1 is SGHTA and CDR2 is FQGNSA. Losses at the gene ends were 1 base for V and 2 bases for J; bases not matched to a gene: 7. The CDR3: CASSLVWLAGNTDTQYF. DNA of the CDR3: TGTGCCAGCAGCTTAGTTTGGCTAGCGGGGAACACAGATACGCAGTATTTT.